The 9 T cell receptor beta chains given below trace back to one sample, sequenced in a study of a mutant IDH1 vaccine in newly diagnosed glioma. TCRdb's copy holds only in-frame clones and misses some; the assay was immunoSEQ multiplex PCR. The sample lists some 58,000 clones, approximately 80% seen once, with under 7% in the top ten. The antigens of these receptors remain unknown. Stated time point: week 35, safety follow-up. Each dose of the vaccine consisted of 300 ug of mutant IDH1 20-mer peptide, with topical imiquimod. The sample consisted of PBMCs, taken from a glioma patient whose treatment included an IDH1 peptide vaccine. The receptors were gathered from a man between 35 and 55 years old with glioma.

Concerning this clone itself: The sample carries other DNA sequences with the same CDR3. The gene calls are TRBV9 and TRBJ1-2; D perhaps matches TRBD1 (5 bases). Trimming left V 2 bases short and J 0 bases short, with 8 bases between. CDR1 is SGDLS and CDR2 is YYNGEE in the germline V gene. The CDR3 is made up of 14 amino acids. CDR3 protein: CASSVGRANYGYTF. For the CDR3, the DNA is TGTGCCAGCAGCGTGGGCAGGGCTAACTATGGCTACACCTTC. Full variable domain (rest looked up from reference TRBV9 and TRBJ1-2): DSGVTQTPKHLITATGQRVTLRCSPRSGDLSVYWYQQSLDQGLQFLIQYYNGEERAKGNILERFSAQQFPDLHSELNLSSLELGDSALYFCASSVGRANYGYTFGSGTRLTVV.

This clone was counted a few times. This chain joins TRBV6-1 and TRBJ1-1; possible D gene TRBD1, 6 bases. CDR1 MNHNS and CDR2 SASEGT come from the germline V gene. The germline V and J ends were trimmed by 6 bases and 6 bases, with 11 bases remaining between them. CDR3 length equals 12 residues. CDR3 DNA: TGTGCCAGCAGGGAGGACAGCCCTGAAGCTTTCTTT. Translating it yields CASREDSPEAFF.

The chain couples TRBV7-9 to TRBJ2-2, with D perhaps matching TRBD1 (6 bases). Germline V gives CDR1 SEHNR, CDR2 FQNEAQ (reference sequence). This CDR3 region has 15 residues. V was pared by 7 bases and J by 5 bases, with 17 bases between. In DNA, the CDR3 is TGTGCCAGCAACTCCGGGGACAAGAAAACCGGGGAGCTGTTTTTT. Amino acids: CASNSGDKKTGELFF.

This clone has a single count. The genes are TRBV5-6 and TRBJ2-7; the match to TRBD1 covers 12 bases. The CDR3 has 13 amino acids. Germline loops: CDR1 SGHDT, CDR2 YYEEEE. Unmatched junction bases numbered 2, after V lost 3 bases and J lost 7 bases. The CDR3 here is CASSWDRGLEQYF. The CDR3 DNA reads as TGTGCCAGCAGCTGGGACAGGGGGCTTGAGCAGTACTTC.

CDR3 sequence: CASRPAGRDDTQYF. CDR3 sequence (DNA): TGTGCCAGCAGGCCGGCAGGGCGCGACGATACGCAGTATTTT. V and J are TRBV9 and TRBJ2-3; the D gene is possibly TRBD1 (5 bases). This CDR3 has 14 residues. Germline CDR1 is SGDLS and CDR2 is YYNGEE. The V end was cut by 5 bases, the J end by 6 bases, with 16 bases between.

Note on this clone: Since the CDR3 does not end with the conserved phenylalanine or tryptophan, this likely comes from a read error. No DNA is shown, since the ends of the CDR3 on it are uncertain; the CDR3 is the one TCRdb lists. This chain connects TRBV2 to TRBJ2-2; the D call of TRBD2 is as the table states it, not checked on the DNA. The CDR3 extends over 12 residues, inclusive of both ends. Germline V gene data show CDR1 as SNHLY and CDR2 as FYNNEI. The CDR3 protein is CASSEAGLIGSL.

CDR3 sequence: CAISEDRVRGYTF. As DNA, the CDR3 is TGTGCCATCAGTGAAGACAGGGTGAGAGGCTACACCTTC. The chain carries TRBV10-3 and TRBJ1-2; 7 bases are shared with TRBD1. Germline loops: CDR1 ENHRY, CDR2 SYGVKD. V lost 3 bases and J lost 8; bases outside the gene matches: 6. CDR3 size: 13 residues.

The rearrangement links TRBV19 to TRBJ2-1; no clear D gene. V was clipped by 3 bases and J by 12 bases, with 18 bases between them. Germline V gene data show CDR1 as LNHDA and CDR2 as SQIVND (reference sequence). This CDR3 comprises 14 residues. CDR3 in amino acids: CASSIGDSSNGQFF. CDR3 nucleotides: TGTGCCAGTAGTATTGGGGATTCGTCTAACGGGCAGTTCTTC. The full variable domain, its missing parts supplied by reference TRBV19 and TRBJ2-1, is DGGITQSPKYLFRKEGQNVTLSCEQNLNHDAMYWYRQDPGQGLRLIYYSQIVNDFQKGDIAEGYSVSREKKESFPLTVTSAQKNPTAFYLCASSIGDSSNGQFFGPGTRLTVL.

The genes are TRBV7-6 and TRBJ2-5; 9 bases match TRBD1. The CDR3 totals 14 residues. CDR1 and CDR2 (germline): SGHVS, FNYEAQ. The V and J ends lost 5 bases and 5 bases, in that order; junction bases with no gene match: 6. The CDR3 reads CASSGGQGYETQYF. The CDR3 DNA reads TGTGCCAGCAGCGGGGGACAGGGTTATGAGACCCAGTACTTC.